These 12 T cell receptor beta chains came from one sample sequenced in a study of T-cell reconstitution after alpha-beta-depleted transplantation in children. TCRbeta library construction was performed incorporating unique molecular identifiers. TCRdb independently ran MiXCR on the PCR reads; one entry per CDR3 protein. The sample contains more than 450,000 distinct CDR3 sequences, around 17% of which appear only once. Sequences were derived from PBMCs from the stem cell graft donor, sampled from the stem cell graft. The receptor source for this set is a human donor who donated a stem cell graft to a child with acute lymphoblastic leukemia.

The sample holds a few counts of this clonotype. The chain carries TRBV5-1 and TRBJ2-7; no firm D call. The CDR3 has 14 amino acids. The germline CDR1 and CDR2 sequences are SGHRS and YFSETQ. The germline V and J ends were trimmed by 3 bases and 6 bases, with 16 bases remaining between them. This CDR3 is CASSSSGPPGEQYF. CDR3 bases: TGCGCCAGCAGCTCATCTGGTCCTCCCGGCGAGCAGTACTTC.

V usage is TRBV5-6 and J usage is TRBJ2-2, with 8 bases fitting TRBD1. The J segment lost 1 base and the V segment lost 2 bases, leaving 7 bases of the junction unmatched. CDR1 and CDR2 (germline): SGHDT, YYEEEE. CDR3 length: 17 residues. The CDR3 loop reads CASSLLRTGRNTGELFF. In nucleotides, the CDR3 is TGTGCCAGCAGCTTACTAAGGACAGGGCGGAACACCGGGGAGCTGTTTTTT. Supplemented by reference TRBV5-6 and TRBJ2-2, the full variable domain reads DAGVTQSPTHLIKTRGQQVTLRCSPKSGHDTVSWYQQALGQGPQFIFQYYEEEERQRGNFPDRFSGHQFPNYSSELNVNALLLGDSALYLCASSLLRTGRNTGELFFGEGSRLTVL.

The chain uses TRBV14 and TRBJ2-3; perhaps D is TRBD1 or TRBD2 (5 bases each). V lost 3 bases, J lost 6 bases, and 10 bases lay in between. Germline V gene lookup returns CDR1 SGHDN and CDR2 FVKESK. This CDR3 is 13 amino acids long. CDR3 in amino acids: CASSHAGSDTQYF. CDR3 sequence (DNA): TGTGCCAGCAGCCACGCAGGGAGCGATACGCAGTATTTT.

The V gene is TRBV30, the J gene TRBJ1-2; unclear D gene. Germline lookup yields CDR1 GTSNPN and CDR2 SVGIG (reference sequence). The CDR3 is 14 amino acids. Trimming pared 7 bases from V and 4 bases from J, leaving 19 bases between. CDR3: CAFHEEGSGYGYTF. The CDR3 bases are TGTGCCTTCCACGAGGAGGGATCCGGCTATGGCTACACCTTC.

The J gene is TRBJ1-1, the V gene TRBV11-2; 10 bases are a match to TRBD1. Unmatched junction bases numbered 4, after V lost 5 bases and J lost 7 bases. The CDR3 spans 13 residues. Germline V gene data show CDR1 as SGHAT and CDR2 as FQNNGV. The DNA of the CDR3 is TGTGCCAGCAGCCTGGGACAGGGGAATGAAGCTTTCTTT. Protein sequence: CASSLGQGNEAFF.

This chain joins TRBV18 and TRBJ1-2; D is unclear. Germline V CDR1 and CDR2: KGHSH, LQKENI. This CDR3 has 13 amino acids. The ends were cut back, 3 bases at V and 6 bases at J, with 11 bases in the middle. The CDR3, as DNA: TGTGCCAGCTCACCGACCGGATCCAATGGCTACACCTTC. This gives the protein CASSPTGSNGYTF.

Only a few counts were recorded for this clonotype. This chain links TRBV30 with TRBJ1-1, with 7 bases matching TRBD1. V gave up 1 base and J gave up 3 bases; unmatched junction bases: 8. Germline V gene data show CDR1 as GTSNPN and CDR2 as SVGIG (reference sequence). The CDR3 loop spans 15 amino acids. As DNA, the CDR3 is TGTGCCTGGAGTGGACGACAGGGTATGGACACTGAAGCTTTCTTT. Its translation is CAWSGRQGMDTEAFF.

This rearrangement joins TRBV20-1 to TRBJ1-1; no definite D call. There are 13 residues in the CDR3. The germline V gene encodes CDR1 DFQATT and CDR2 SNEGSKA (reference sequence). The CDR3 sequence is CSLSAPWNTEAFF. In nucleotides, the CDR3 is TGCAGCTTGTCCGCCCCATGGAACACTGAAGCTTTCTTT.

In its sample, this clonotype was seen a few times. The V call is TRBV4-1, the J call TRBJ2-2, with 7 positions matching TRBD1. CDR1 MGHRA and CDR2 YSYEKL come from the germline V gene. The CDR3 has 14 amino acids. V was pared by 1 base and J by 9 bases, with 5 bases of the junction left unmatched. The CDR3 is CASSQVKGGRELFF. The CDR3 region has the DNA TGCGCCAGCAGCCAAGTGAAAGGGGGCCGGGAGCTGTTTTTT.

The chain employs TRBV7-3 and TRBJ2-3; D may match TRBD1 or TRBD2 (5 bases each). This CDR3 contains 15 residues. Germline CDR1 and CDR2: SGHTA and FQGTGA. Deletions cut 5 bases from V and 2 bases from J, with 14 bases between. The CDR3 DNA reads as TGTGCCAGCAGCCCGGGACGGAGAAACACAGATACGCAGTATTTT. Amino acids: CASSPGRRNTDTQYF.

This chain uses TRBV3-1 with TRBJ2-1; a possible D gene is TRBD1 (6 bases). This CDR3 is 13 amino acids long. The germline V gene has CDR1 LGHDT and CDR2 YNNKEL (reference sequence). V gave up 4 bases and J gave up 6 bases, with 10 bases separating them. The CDR3 sequence is CASSPDSSNEQFF. CDR3 DNA: TGTGCCAGCAGCCCGGACAGTTCCAATGAGCAGTTCTTC.

The V gene is TRBV5-1, the J gene TRBJ2-1; D unresolved. V gave up 0 bases and J gave up 4 bases, with 8 bases separating them. The CDR3 consists of 14 residues. Germline loops: CDR1 SGHRS, CDR2 YFSETQ. CDR3 loop: CASSLVPDYNEQFF. DNA for the CDR3: TGCGCCAGCAGCTTGGTCCCTGATTACAATGAGCAGTTCTTC. The full variable domain, with the rest looked up from reference TRBV5-1 and TRBJ2-1, is KAGVTQTPRYLIKTRGQQVTLSCSPISGHRSVSWYQQTPGQGLQFLFEYFSETQRNKGNFPGRFSGRQFSNSRSEMNVSTLELGDSALYLCASSLVPDYNEQFFGPGTRLTVL.